Presented here are 31 T cell receptor beta chains from one specimen sequenced in a study of T-cell memory formation after mild COVID-19. TCRdb reprocessed the 5' RACE reads with MiXCR, giving one entry per CDR3 protein. The repertoire holds approximately 570,000 distinct CDR3 sequences, with roughly 18% as singletons. Sequencing was done on a sample of PBMCs or a T cell subset sorted from them (not recorded which). These receptors all stem from an adult woman who had mild COVID-19 (a few samples of this study predate the infection). Cell type and time point are not known.

The chain uses TRBV7-9 and TRBJ2-1; D is undetermined. Germline-derived CDR1 and CDR2 are SEHNR and FQNEAQ (reference sequence). The V and J ends lost 5 bases and 12 bases respectively, with 17 bases between them. The CDR3 has 13 residues. The CDR3 DNA is TGTGCCAGCAGCCTAATTGAAGACGCCGGGCAGTTCTTC. It translates to CASSLIEDAGQFF.

The chain joins TRBV24-1 to TRBJ1-5; D gene uncertain. V was shortened by 1 base and J by 3 bases, with 15 bases between the two germline ends. CDR1 is KGHDR, CDR2 SFDVKD, per germline. This CDR3 region has 17 residues. In DNA form, the CDR3 reads TGTGCCACCAGTGATTTTCGGAACAACGAGTTCAATCAGCCCCAGCATTTT. It specifies CATSDFRNNEFNQPQHF.

The CDR3 here is CASSSASGQNTGELFF. In DNA form, the CDR3 reads TGTGCCAGCTCATCGGCTTCGGGACAGAACACCGGGGAGCTGTTTTTT. The V and J genes are TRBV18 and TRBJ2-2, with D maybe TRBD1 (6 bases). The V end lost 5 bases, the J end lost 1 base, and 14 bases lay between the germline ends. The CDR3 length is 16 residues. Germline CDR1 is KGHSH and CDR2 is LQKENI.

The chain uses TRBV5-6 and TRBJ2-2; 13 bases align to TRBD2. This CDR3 comprises 17 residues. The germline V gene has CDR1 SGHDT and CDR2 YYEEEE. J was trimmed by 4 bases and V by 4 bases; bases with no gene match: 7. The CDR3 region is CASSPLAGGPSTGELFF. Here the CDR3 DNA reads TGTGCCAGCAGCCCACTAGCGGGAGGGCCGAGCACCGGGGAGCTGTTTTTT.

Only one count was recorded for this clonotype. The chain links TRBV29-1 to TRBJ2-7; D is perhaps TRBD2 (5 bases). The CDR3 consists of 13 residues. Germline V CDR1 and CDR2: SQVTM, ANQGSEA. This CDR3 is CRLPCRDSYEQYF. The CDR3 region has the DNA TGCAGACTCCCATGCCGGGACTCCTACGAGCAGTACTTC.

This clonotype was picked up a small number of times. This sequence joins TRBV7-9 and TRBJ2-5, with 7 bases lining up with TRBD1. The CDR3 length is 15 residues. CDR1 and CDR2 from the germline V gene are SEHNR and FQNEAQ (reference sequence). The V segment lost 5 bases and the J segment 4 bases; nucleotides outside the gene matches: 10. The CDR3 region is CASSQGTAGRETQYF. The CDR3 coding sequence is TGTGCCAGCAGCCAAGGGACAGCAGGACGAGAGACCCAGTACTTC.

The chain links TRBV7-2 to TRBJ2-7, with a tentative D call TRBD1 (5 bases). This CDR3 spans 15 amino acids. Between the trimmed V and J ends, which lost 6 bases and 2 bases, there was a span of 17 bases. Germline CDR1 is SGHTA and CDR2 is FQGNSA. This CDR3 is CASSGQGPPTYEQYF. The CDR3 DNA reads as TGTGCCAGCAGTGGGCAGGGTCCACCTACCTACGAGCAGTACTTC.

This clonotype was detected a few times. This chain links TRBV7-3 with TRBJ2-7, with D perhaps being TRBD1 or TRBD2 (6 bases each). CDR3 length equals 15 residues. Germline V CDR1 and CDR2: SGHTA, FQGTGA. V was shortened by 5 bases and J by 2 bases, with 16 bases between the two germline ends. The CDR3 DNA sequence: TGTGCCAGCAGCCCCACCGGGGGCAGGGCCTACGAGCAGTACTTC. Translated, it gives CASSPTGGRAYEQYF.

This clonotype was detected a few times. The chain employs TRBV20-1 and TRBJ1-6; D unresolved. Trimming stripped 1 base from V and 7 bases from J, with 11 bases between. In germline, CDR1 is DFQATT, CDR2 SNEGSKA (reference sequence). This CDR3 spans 14 amino acids. The CDR3 DNA is TGCAGTGCTAGAGCGGACGGAGGAAATTCACCCCTCCACTTT. Amino acids: CSARADGGNSPLHF.

The genes are TRBV9 and TRBJ2-1; D gene ambiguous. Germline-derived CDR1 and CDR2 are SGDLS and YYNGEE. Between the trimmed V and J ends, which lost 0 bases and 3 bases, there was a span of 10 bases. This CDR3 has 15 amino acids. CDR3 sequence: CASSVDPSRYNEQFF. The CDR3 coding sequence is TGTGCCAGCAGCGTAGACCCGAGTCGCTACAATGAGCAGTTCTTC.

V gene TRBV4-2 combines with J gene TRBJ2-3; 11 bases are shared with TRBD2. Per the germline V gene, CDR1 is LGHNA and CDR2 is YNFKEQ. V lost 0 bases and J lost 1; bases outside the gene matches: 3. The CDR3 length is 17 residues. The CDR3 DNA sequence: TGTGCCAGCAGCCAAGAACTAGCGGGGGACCGCACAGATACGCAGTATTTT. It is translated as CASSQELAGDRTDTQYF.

The J gene is TRBJ2-3, the V gene TRBV7-9; D may be TRBD2 (6 bases). This CDR3 is 17 amino acids long. Trimming pared 2 bases from V and 0 bases from J, leaving 15 bases between. Germline CDR1 is SEHNR and CDR2 is FQNEAQ (reference sequence). CDR3 amino acids: CASSLHGLTPSTDTQYF. In DNA, the CDR3 is TGTGCCAGCAGCTTACACGGACTAACCCCTAGCACAGATACGCAGTATTTT.

This rearrangement joins TRBV30 to TRBJ2-1; 9 bases match TRBD2. Germline V gives CDR1 GTSNPN, CDR2 SVGIG (reference sequence). Trimming removed 2 bases from V and 7 bases from J; junction bases left unmatched: 9. The CDR3 is made up of 15 amino acids. The CDR3 DNA is TGTGCCTGGAGTTCGGGGACTAGCAGTTTGAATGAGCAGTTCTTC. It translates to CAWSSGTSSLNEQFF.

The chain recombines TRBV19 with TRBJ2-7; TRBD2 aligns across 10 bases. CDR1 and CDR2 (germline): LNHDA, SQIVND (reference sequence). With V trimmed by 3 bases and J by 2 bases, 13 bases remained unmatched. The CDR3 is 18 amino acids. The CDR3 protein is CASSMQGTASGRTYEQYF. DNA for the CDR3: TGTGCCAGTAGTATGCAAGGGACAGCTAGCGGGAGAACCTACGAGCAGTACTTC.

V usage is TRBV12-3 or TRBV12-4 and J usage is TRBJ2-1, with D possibly matching TRBD2 (5 bases). The CDR3 sequence is 15 residues long. Trimming cost V 5 bases and J 2 bases, with 13 bases left between them. CDR3 DNA sequence: TGTGCCAGCAGTCCCCCAAGCGGCGCCTACAATGAGCAGTTCTTC. Amino acids: CASSPPSGAYNEQFF.

This clonotype was seen more than once but under ten times. This chain links TRBV6-2 or TRBV6-3 with TRBJ1-5, with D unresolved. Trimming cost V 6 bases and J 5 bases, with 11 bases left between them. The CDR3 sequence is 13 residues long. Per the germline V gene, CDR1 is MNHEY and CDR2 is SVGEGT. The CDR3 region has the DNA TGTGCCAGCAGGCTCCAGCCCGATCAGCCCCAGCATTTT. This sequence encodes CASRLQPDQPQHF.

The genes are TRBV11-2 and TRBJ2-7, with 7 bases aligning to TRBD2. The CDR3 spans 15 residues. CDR1 SGHAT and CDR2 FQNNGV come from the germline V gene. Unmatched junction bases numbered 12, after V lost 6 bases and J lost 4 bases. The chain's CDR3 is CASSLGRARLYEQYF. The CDR3 DNA sequence: TGTGCCAGCAGTCTAGGGAGGGCCAGGTTGTACGAGCAGTACTTC.

The sample holds a few counts of this clonotype. The chain is built from TRBV29-1 and TRBJ2-5, with TRBD2 identical over 8 bases. J lost 2 bases, V lost 6 bases, and 11 bases had no gene match. The CDR3 length is 15 residues. Germline assignment: CDR1 SQVTM and CDR2 ANQGSEA. In DNA, the CDR3 is TGCAGCGTCCGGTACGGGGGGGGGCAGCAAGAGACCCAGTACTTC. Amino acids: CSVRYGGGQQETQYF.

This clonotype appeared a few times. This chain uses TRBV5-4 with TRBJ2-1; maybe TRBD2 (5 bases). The V end was cut by 4 bases, the J end by 5 bases, with 13 bases between. Germline CDR1 SGHNT, CDR2 YYREEE (reference sequence). The CDR3 is 14 residues long. The CDR3 bases are TGTGCCAGCAGCACCTCGGGGAGTCACAATGAGCAGTTCTTC. Protein sequence: CASSTSGSHNEQFF.

The V gene is TRBV27, the J gene TRBJ2-1; 8 bases map to TRBD2. Germline assignment: CDR1 MNHEY and CDR2 SMNVEV (reference sequence). The trim removed 5 bases at V and 4 bases at J, leaving 10 bases unmatched. This CDR3 region has 16 residues. CDR3 in DNA: TGTGCCAGCAGTGACGTTAGCGGGAAAGGGTACAATGAGCAGTTCTTC. Protein sequence: CASSDVSGKGYNEQFF.

The rearrangement uses TRBV19 and TRBJ2-4; 9 nucleotides line up with TRBD1. The CDR3 length is 16 residues. The V segment lost 1 base and the J segment 6 bases; nucleotides outside the gene matches: 7. The V gene's germline CDR1 is LNHDA and CDR2 SQIVND (reference sequence). This CDR3 reads CASSIGDRGDGNIQYF. In nucleotides, the CDR3 is TGTGCCAGTAGTATAGGAGACAGGGGGGACGGAAACATTCAGTACTTC.

This clonotype appeared a few times. The chain links TRBV29-1 to TRBJ1-1; tentatively, D is TRBD1 (5 bases). This CDR3 has 14 residues. Trimming shortened V by 0 bases and J by 0 bases, and 8 bases separated the two germline ends. Germline V gene lookup returns CDR1 SQVTM and CDR2 ANQGSEA. The chain's CDR3 is CSVEDTGLNTEAFF. CDR3 DNA: TGCAGCGTTGAAGATACAGGATTGAACACTGAAGCTTTCTTT. Based on the CDR3 plus reference TRBV29-1 and TRBJ1-1, the full variable domain is SAVISQKPSRDICQRGTSLTIQCQVDSQVTMMFWYRQQPGQSLTLIATANQGSEATYESGFVIDKFPISRPNLTFSTLTVSNMSPEDSSIYLCSVEDTGLNTEAFFGQGTRLTVV.

This clonotype has at least ten counts. A junction boundary mismatches the germline segment, possibly from a read error. The chain carries TRBV5-1 and TRBJ2-1; D unresolved. This CDR3 comprises 12 residues. The V gene's germline CDR1 is SGHRS and CDR2 YFSETQ. The CDR3 nucleotides are TGTGCCAGCAGCTACTCCTACAATGAGCAGTTCTTC. Encoded protein: CASSYSYNEQFF. The entire variable domain, with the rest obtained from reference TRBV5-1 and TRBJ2-1, is as follows: KAGVTQTPRYLIKTRGQQVTLSCSPISGHRSVSWYQQTPGQGLQFLFEYFSETQRNKGNFPGRFSGRQFSNSRSEMNVSTLELGDSALYLCASSYSYNEQFFGPGTRLTVL.

The CDR3 region is CASSFWGHTEAFF. As DNA, the CDR3 is TGTGCCAGCAGTTTTTGGGGCCACACTGAAGCTTTCTTT. This sequence joins TRBV6-5 and TRBJ1-1; a possible D gene is TRBD1 (5 bases). The CDR3 extends over 13 amino acids. Germline V lookup: CDR1 MNHEY, CDR2 SVGAGI. Trimming left V 4 bases short and J 3 bases short, with 9 bases between.

The V call is TRBV9, the J call TRBJ2-7, with 8 bases lining up with TRBD1. Germline V lookup: CDR1 SGDLS, CDR2 YYNGEE. V lost 4 bases, J lost 5 bases, and 14 bases stayed unmatched. The CDR3 covers 16 residues. The CDR3 sequence is CASSPTRAQGVNEQYF. CDR3 in DNA: TGTGCCAGCAGCCCTACGCGGGCACAGGGGGTCAACGAGCAGTACTTC.

In this sample, this clonotype turned up a few times. The chain has TRBV18 and TRBJ2-7; D uncertain. The CDR3 loop spans 15 amino acids. The germline V and J ends were trimmed by 0 bases and 1 base, with 10 bases remaining between them. Germline CDR1 is KGHSH and CDR2 is LQKENI. The CDR3: CASSPPAGVSYEQYF. CDR3 coding DNA: TGTGCCAGCTCACCACCAGCAGGAGTATCCTACGAGCAGTACTTC.

This chain uses TRBV29-1 with TRBJ2-2, with TRBD1 identical over 7 bases. The CDR3 totals 13 residues. Looked up from germline, CDR1 is SQVTM and CDR2 is ANQGSEA. The junction had 6 bases not matched to a gene; V was cut back by 5 bases and J by 6 bases. The CDR3 protein is CSVRGGAAGELFF. The CDR3 nucleotides read TGCAGCGTTCGAGGGGGCGCTGCCGGGGAGCTGTTTTTT.

This clonotype was counted a few times. CDR3 DNA: TGTGCCAGCAGTACCTCCGGCGGGGGAGGGTCCTACGAGCAGTACTTC. Amino acids: CASSTSGGGGSYEQYF. This chain connects TRBV12-3 or TRBV12-4 to TRBJ2-7, with 7 bases fitting TRBD2. V was clipped by 5 bases and J by 1 base; unmatched bases: 11. The CDR3 spans 16 residues.

V is TRBV10-3 and J is TRBJ1-2; D gene ambiguous. The CDR3 is 12 amino acids. V was shortened by 2 bases and J by 2 bases, with 3 bases between the two germline ends. Germline-derived CDR1 and CDR2 are ENHRY and SYGVKD. The CDR3 here is CAISEENYGYTF. CDR3 in DNA: TGTGCCATCAGTGAGGAGAACTATGGCTACACCTTC.

This clonotype appeared a few times. The chain links TRBV19 to TRBJ2-7; no clear D gene. The V end was cut by 9 bases, the J end by 1 base, with 16 bases between. Germline V gene sequence: CDR1 LNHDA, CDR2 SQIVND (reference sequence). There are 14 residues in the CDR3. The CDR3 reads CASNSPGMSYEQYF. The CDR3 bases are TGTGCCAGCAACTCCCCAGGAATGTCCTACGAGCAGTACTTC.

This clonotype has just a few counts. CDR3 DNA: TGCGCCAGCAGCTTGGCAATCCCACCCCTCGAGCAGTACTTC. Protein sequence: CASSLAIPPLEQYF. The chain carries TRBV5-1 and TRBJ2-7; D ambiguous. The V gene's germline CDR1 is SGHRS and CDR2 YFSETQ. The CDR3 sequence is 14 residues long. Trimming removed 0 bases from V and 6 bases from J, with 13 bases in between.